The following is a TCR beta chain sequence with its context. This clonotype occurred many times. Its antigen specificity is not known. No base quality information exists; no much larger clone differs at one position. The CDR3 runs 14 amino acids, cysteine and phenylalanine included. The sequence is cut down to CDR3 DNA, 42 bases in frame from base 1. Taken from the germline V gene, the CDR1 and CDR2 loops are SGHVS and FQNEAQ. V has 2 bases trimmed and J has 1 base trimmed; junction bases matching no gene number 1. The data were obtained in a study of Graves' ophthalmopathy and Graves' hyperthyroidism (dated by TCRdb to the late 2010s). Some background on the complete study: Hyperthyroidism was defined as stable when no progression to ophthalmopathy occurred within 18 months of follow-up. For independent validation, a separate cohort was made up of 18 to 20 hyperthyroidism patients plus 17 patients who later progressed from hyperthyroidism to ophthalmopathy. The study used signatures of the TCR beta repertoire to tell Graves' ophthalmopathy apart from Graves' hyperthyroidism and to predict which patients would progress to ophthalmopathy. Following sample collection, hyperthyroidism patients were given methimazole at a starting dose of 30 mg daily, and ophthalmopathy patients were given high-dose intravenous methylprednisolone. In total, approximately 130 blood samples were TCR-sequenced: some 43 ophthalmopathy, under 85 hyperthyroidism and roughly 17 hyperthyroidism-to-ophthalmopathy patients. To explore V-J signatures distinguishing ophthalmopathy from hyperthyroidism, a discovery set of 100 patients (about 44 ophthalmopathy, about 57 stable hyperthyroidism) was enrolled. In roughly 6 hyperthyroidism patients, the T-cell repertoires found in thyroid tissue were compared with those found in blood.

General study outcomes and caveats: In cross-validation, the 13-signature model distinguished ophthalmopathy from stable hyperthyroidism with 87.88% sensitivity and over 81% specificity, while in the test set the corresponding values were about 80% and 75%. No statistical method was used to predetermine the sample size, and group allocation was not hidden from the investigators. Most of the expanded thyroid clonotypes with a frequency above 0.001 were also detected in blood, and it was suggested that the thyroid immune response may be reflected by blood repertoires. In validation, the model predicted ophthalmopathy progression with 55% to 71% sensitivity and roughly 78% specificity; some 13 predicted patients were CT-confirmed with GO in a median of approximately six months.

For repertoire sequencing, the TCR beta CDR3 regions were amplified from RNA transcripts. The first round was an RT-PCR using HTBI primers with the Qiagen OneStep RT-PCR kit, and this first round was followed by a second-round multiplex PCR, then size selection and purification. Sequencing of the libraries was carried out on an Illumina HiSeq2000 in paired-end mode with 100 bp reads. The study's processing was this. SOAPnuke was used to process the reads, removing any read that contained adapters or uncalled bases, had a mean Phred below 15, or lacked an exact match to the constant primer or identifier. COPE v1.2.5 was used to merge the high-quality paired reads. Unique nucleotide sequences were defined as clonotypes and aligned to IMGT TRB V, D and J references using MiTCR v1.1. Only V-J combinations with frequency above 0.0001 were analysed, covering approximately 99% of repertoires. For each V-J combination, a TCR clonal expansion and chaos score was defined as F50 clonal expansion divided by the chaos observed in the TCRdist matrix. Features were reduced by Welch's t-statistics and random forest to roughly 14 V-J combinations, which fed a naive Bayes classifier. The Morisita-Horn index was used to measure how similar the thyroid and blood repertoires were. TCRdb reprocessed the public reads (quality trimming at Q25 with fastp, clone calling with MiXCR) and kept in-frame beta chains. Here each entry gathers all rows of one CDR3 protein and keeps the most common genes and DNA. TCRdb, not the authors, supplied the V and J calls. Counted in this sample were a few hundred thousand distinct CDR3 sequences; under 45% of them appeared once. Of the sample, about 4% is held by the ten largest clones.

The hyperthyroidism patients were 18 to 65 years old and newly diagnosed, with a disease duration of less than 2 months. Patients with other autoimmune diseases, uncontrolled infections, pregnancy or lactation were excluded. Clinical symptoms, serum thyroxine, TRAb, thyroid ultrasound and orbital computed tomography were used for diagnosis. Trizol reagent was used to extract the total RNA, and its quality was then checked on an Agilent 2100 Bioanalyzer. This chain joins TRBV7-8 to TRBJ2-5; the junction holds 7 bases that match TRBD2. The sequence was obtained from an adult man with Graves' hyperthyroidism. Specimen: peripheral blood or thyroid tissue (not recorded which). The nucleotides read TGTGCCAGCAGCTTACTAGCGGTCCAAGAGACCCAGTACTTC. This encodes CASSLLAVQETQYF. Full variable domain (CDR3 extended with the reference TRBV7-8 and TRBJ2-5 proteins): GAGVSQSPRYKVAKRGQDVALRCDPISGHVSLFWYQQALGQGPEFLTYFQNEAQLDKSGLPSDRFFAERPEGSVSTLKIQRTQQEDSAVYLCASSLLAVQETQYFGPGTRLLVL.